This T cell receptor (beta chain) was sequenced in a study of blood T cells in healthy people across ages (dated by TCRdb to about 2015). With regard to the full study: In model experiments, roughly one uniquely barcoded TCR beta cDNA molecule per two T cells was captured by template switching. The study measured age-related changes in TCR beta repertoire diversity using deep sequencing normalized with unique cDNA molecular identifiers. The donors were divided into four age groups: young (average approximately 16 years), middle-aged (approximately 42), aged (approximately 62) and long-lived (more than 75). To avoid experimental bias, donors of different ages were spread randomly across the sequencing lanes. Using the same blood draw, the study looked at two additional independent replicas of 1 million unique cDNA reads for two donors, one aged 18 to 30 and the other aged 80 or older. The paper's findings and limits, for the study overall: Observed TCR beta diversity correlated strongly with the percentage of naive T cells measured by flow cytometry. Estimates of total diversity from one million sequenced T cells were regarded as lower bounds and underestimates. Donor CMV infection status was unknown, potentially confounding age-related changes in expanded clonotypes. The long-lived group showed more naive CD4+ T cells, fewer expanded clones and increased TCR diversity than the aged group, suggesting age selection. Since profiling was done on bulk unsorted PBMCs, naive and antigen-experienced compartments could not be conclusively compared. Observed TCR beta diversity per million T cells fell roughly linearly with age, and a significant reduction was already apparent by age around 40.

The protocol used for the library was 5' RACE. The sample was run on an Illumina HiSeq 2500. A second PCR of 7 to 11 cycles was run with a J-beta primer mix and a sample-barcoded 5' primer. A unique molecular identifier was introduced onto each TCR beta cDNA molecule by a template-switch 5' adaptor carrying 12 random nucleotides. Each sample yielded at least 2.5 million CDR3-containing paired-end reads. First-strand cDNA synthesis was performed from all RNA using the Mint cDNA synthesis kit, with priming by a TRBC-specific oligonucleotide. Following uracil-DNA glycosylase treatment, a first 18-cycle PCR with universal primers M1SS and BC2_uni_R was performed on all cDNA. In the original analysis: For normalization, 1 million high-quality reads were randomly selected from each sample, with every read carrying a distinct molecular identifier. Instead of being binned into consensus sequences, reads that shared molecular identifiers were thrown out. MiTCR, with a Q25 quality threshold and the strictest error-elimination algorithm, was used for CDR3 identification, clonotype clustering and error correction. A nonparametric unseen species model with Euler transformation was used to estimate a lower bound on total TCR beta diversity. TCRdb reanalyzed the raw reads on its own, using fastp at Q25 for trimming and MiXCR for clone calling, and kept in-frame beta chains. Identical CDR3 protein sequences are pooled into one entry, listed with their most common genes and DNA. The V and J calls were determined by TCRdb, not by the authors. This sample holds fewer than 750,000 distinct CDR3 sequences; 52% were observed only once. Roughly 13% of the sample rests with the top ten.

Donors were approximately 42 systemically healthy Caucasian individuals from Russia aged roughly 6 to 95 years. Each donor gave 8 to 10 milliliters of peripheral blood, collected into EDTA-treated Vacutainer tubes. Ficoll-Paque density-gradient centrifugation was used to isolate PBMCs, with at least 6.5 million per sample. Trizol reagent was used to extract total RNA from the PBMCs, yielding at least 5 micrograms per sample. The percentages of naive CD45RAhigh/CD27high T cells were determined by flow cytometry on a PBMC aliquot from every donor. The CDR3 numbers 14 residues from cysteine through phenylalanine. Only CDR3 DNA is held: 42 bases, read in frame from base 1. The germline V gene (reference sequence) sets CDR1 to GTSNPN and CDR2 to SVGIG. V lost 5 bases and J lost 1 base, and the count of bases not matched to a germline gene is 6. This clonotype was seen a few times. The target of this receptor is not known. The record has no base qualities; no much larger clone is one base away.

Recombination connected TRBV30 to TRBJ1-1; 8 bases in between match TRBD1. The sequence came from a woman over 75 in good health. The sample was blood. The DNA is TGTGCCTGGGATCAGGGGGCGACGAACACTGAAGCTTTCTTT. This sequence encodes CAWDQGATNTEAFF.